The T cell receptor beta chain under discussion was sequenced for a study of blood T cells in healthy people across ages. Deletions cut 4 bases from V and 0 bases from J, with 16 bases between. The CDR3 length is 17 residues. Looked up from germline, CDR1 is LGHDT and CDR2 is YNNKEL (reference sequence). For the second PCR, which ran for roughly 7 to 11 cycles, a sample-barcoded 5' primer and a J-beta primer mix were used. MiXCR, run by TCRdb on the 5' RACE reads, gives a single entry per CDR3 protein. The table shows 1.4 million to 1.5 million distinct CDR3 sequences, with roughly 45% occurring only once.

The chain is built from TRBV3-1 and TRBJ1-5; maybe TRBD1 (5 bases). Specimen: blood. This receptor was taken from a woman aged 18 to 35 in good health. Written as DNA, the CDR3 is TGTGCCAGCAGCCGAGAGGGGCCACCCTTTAGCAATCAGCCCCAGCATTTT. This sequence encodes CASSREGPPFSNQPQHF.